A selection of T cell receptor beta chains follows, all from one sample in a study of cytomegalovirus exposure and HLA in healthy donors. Sequencing was performed with immunoSEQ multiplex PCR; in TCRdb, only in-frame clones are kept and a portion is missing. The sample consists of over 90,000 clones, around 69% of them appearing once. The sample taken for sequencing was PBMCs. These receptors were collected from a woman aged 60-75 years in good health and CMV-seropositive. CDR3s include the opening cysteine and the closing phenylalanine or tryptophan. D genes are given only for firm matches. Clone size is shown for a subset of rows, as once, few, many or a class of expanded clone.

TRBJ2-1 NA TRBV4-2 NA TGTGCCAGCAGCCCGATACTAGCCGGCTCCTACAATGAGCAGTTCTTC CASSPILAGSYNEQFF
TRBJ1-5 NA TRBV18 NA TGTGCCAGCTCAAACAGCCCAGAACATCAGCCCCAGCATTTT CASSNSPEHQPQHF
TRBJ2-5 NA TRBV5-1 NA TGCGCCAGCAGCTTGGAAGCGTATAAAGAGACCCAGTACTTC CASSLEAYKETQYF
TRBJ2-2 NA TRBV7-2 medium-sized TGTGCCAGCAACAGCTACTTGAACACCGGGGAGCTGTTTTTT CASNSYLNTGELFF
TRBJ1-2 TRBD1 TRBV6-1 NA TGTGCCAGCAGCGACAGGGCATTGGACTATGGCTACACCTTC CASSDRALDYGYTF
TRBJ1-1 NA TRBV7-9 few TGTGCCAGCAGCTTAGCGGGGGGGAGTGAAGCTTTCTTT CASSLAGGSEAFF
TRBJ2-1 TRBD2 TRBV9 NA TGTGCCAGCAGCGTGCGGGAGGCTAATGAGCAGTTCTTC CASSVREANEQFF
TRBJ2-7 TRBD1 TRBV19 NA TGTGCCAGTAGCGGCCAGGGGCAGGGGGCCTACGAGCAGTACTTC CASSGQGQGAYEQYF
TRBJ1-3 NA TRBV4-1 NA TGCGCCAGCAGCCAAGACCTCGTTAGGAGCCTCGGAAACACCATATATTTT CASSQDLVRSLGNTIYF
TRBJ2-2 TRBD2 TRBV10-1 NA TGCGCCAGCAGTGAGGTTCTAGCGGGACACAAGCTGTTTTTT CASSEVLAGHKLFF
TRBJ2-7 TRBD2 TRBV5-1 few TGCGCCAGCAGCCCCGGACTAGCGATTGGCAACGAGCAGTACTTC CASSPGLAIGNEQYF
TRBJ1-3 TRBD1 TRBV30 NA TGTGCCTGGACCGGACAGGGGAGAAACACCATATATTTT CAWTGQGRNTIYF